A single sample is the source of the 32 T cell receptor beta chains below, sequenced in a study of TIL therapy for anti-PD-1-resistant metastatic lung cancer. This was the immunoSEQ v3 assay. Assay: immunoSEQ multiplex PCR; the TCRdb copy retains only in-frame clones and omits some. In the table there are approximately 60,000 clones, around 79% of which are singletons. The time point is: pre-treatment sample, taken before nivolumab and TIL therapy. Sequences were derived from blood, sampled at baseline. The receptors stem from a person aged 25 to 80 with non-small cell lung cancer.

The chain links TRBV2 to TRBJ2-7, with 8 bases aligning to TRBD1. J gave up 6 bases and V 7 bases, and 8 bases lay outside the gene matches. Germline CDR1 reads SNHLY; CDR2 reads FYNNEI. The CDR3 length is 13 residues. CDR3 DNA sequence: TGTGCCAGCAAGGGGTCAGGGGGCGGCGAGCAGTACTTC. Its protein product is CASKGSGGGEQYF.

V and J are TRBV11-2 and TRBJ1-5; no reliable D call. The germline V gene encodes CDR1 SGHAT and CDR2 FQNNGV. CDR3 length equals 15 residues. V dropped 3 bases and J dropped 4 bases, with 13 bases sitting between them. DNA of the CDR3: TGTGCCAGCAGCTTGAATGGGCAGATTAATCAGCCCCAGCATTTT. The encoded protein is CASSLNGQINQPQHF.

The CDR3 nucleotides read TGTGCCAGCAGCCCCCGGGGGTGGGGCACCGGGGAGCTGTTTTTT. This sequence encodes CASSPRGWGTGELFF. V is TRBV5-6 and J is TRBJ2-2, with D possibly being TRBD2 (6 bases). With 4 bases removed from V and 4 bases from J, the gap between germline ends came to 14 bases. This CDR3 comprises 15 residues. Germline assignment: CDR1 SGHDT and CDR2 YYEEEE.

The J gene is TRBJ2-7, the V gene TRBV10-3, with D tentatively TRBD2 (5 bases). V shed 3 bases and J shed 2 bases, with 20 bases lying between them. The CDR3 is made up of 17 amino acids. Germline V gene lookup returns CDR1 ENHRY and CDR2 SYGVKD. Here the CDR3 DNA reads TGTGCCATCAGTGAAAGGCCGGACCGGGGTAGGCCCTACGAGCAGTACTTC. Translating gives CAISERPDRGRPYEQYF.

There are a few counts of this clone. J is TRBJ1-1 and V is TRBV9; no reliable D call. Deletions cut 4 bases from V and 0 bases from J, with 13 bases between. Germline V gene sequence: CDR1 SGDLS, CDR2 YYNGEE. The CDR3 is 15 amino acids. CDR3 nucleotide sequence: TGTGCCAGCAGCCCTAGTCATAGAGTGAACACTGAAGCTTTCTTT. This gives the protein CASSPSHRVNTEAFF.

CDR3 residues: CASSLQGDEKLFF. The CDR3 nucleotides read TGTGCCAGCAGCTTACAGGGGGACGAAAAACTGTTTTTT. The chain couples TRBV11-2 to TRBJ1-4; 7 bases match TRBD1. Germline trimming cut 2 bases from V and 8 bases from J; bases unmatched to any gene: 2. The CDR3 runs to 13 residues. Germline CDR1 is SGHAT and CDR2 is FQNNGV.

The chain carries TRBV5-4 and TRBJ2-7; weak D call: TRBD2 (5 bases). The V end was cut by 4 bases, the J end by 0 bases, with 17 bases between. There are 16 residues in the CDR3. Germline values: CDR1 SGHNT, CDR2 YYREEE (reference sequence). The CDR3 bases are TGTGCCAGCAGCCAAGGAGGCGGGTCCAGCTCCTACGAGCAGTACTTC. Amino acid sequence: CASSQGGGSSSYEQYF.

This clone was detected only a few times. The CDR3 DNA follows: TGTGCCAGCAGCTTAGCGCCCGGGAACGTCCGCGAGCAGTACTTC. Its protein is CASSLAPGNVREQYF. The chain recombines TRBV7-2 with TRBJ2-7, with a possible D match to TRBD2 (5 bases). V lost 0 bases to trimming and J lost 6 bases, with 15 bases between them. The germline V gene has CDR1 SGHTA and CDR2 FQGNSA. The CDR3 runs 15 residues.

The J gene is TRBJ1-6, the V gene TRBV7-9; TRBD1 agrees at 7 bases. Germline loops: CDR1 SEHNR, CDR2 FQNEAQ (reference sequence). J lost 9 bases, V lost 1 base, and 6 bases had no gene match. This CDR3 region has 15 residues. The DNA of the CDR3 is TGTGCCAGCAGCTTAGTCACTAGGGGGCTTTCACCCCTCCACTTT. It yields the protein CASSLVTRGLSPLHF. The full variable domain, its missing parts supplied by reference TRBV7-9 and TRBJ1-6, is DTGVSQNPRHKITKRGQNVTFRCDPISEHNRLYWYRQTLGQGPEFLTYFQNEAQLEKSRLLSDRFSAERPKGSFSTLEIQRTEQGDSAMYLCASSLVTRGLSPLHFGNGTRLTVT.

This clone came up a few times. The V gene is TRBV11-3, the J gene TRBJ1-5; D uncertain. Deletions cut 1 base from V and 4 bases from J, with 5 bases between. Germline V lookup: CDR1 SGHNT, CDR2 YENEEA. The CDR3 consists of 13 residues. CDR3 nucleotide sequence: TGTGCCAGCAGCTTAGGACTAAATCAGCCCCAGCATTTT. Protein: CASSLGLNQPQHF.

V and J are TRBV6-1 and TRBJ1-2; D ambiguous. This CDR3 is built from 12 residues. The V end was cut by 5 bases, the J end by 7 bases, with 11 bases between. Germline V gives CDR1 MNHNS, CDR2 SASEGT. CDR3 nucleotides: TGTGCCAGCAGTCCAGACTTGGGTGGCTACACCTTC. The encoded protein is CASSPDLGGYTF.

The chain recombines TRBV27 with TRBJ1-5, with D possibly TRBD1 on 5 matching bases. Germline CDR1 is MNHEY and CDR2 is SMNVEV (reference sequence). The CDR3 has 14 residues. Between the trimmed V and J ends, which lost 4 bases and 4 bases, there was a span of 11 bases. Written as DNA, the CDR3 is TGTGCCAGCAGTTCAAGGTGGGGGAATCAGCCCCAGCATTTT. It is translated as CASSSRWGNQPQHF.

This clone was detected once. The CDR3: CASSFRTSGSRADTQYF. In DNA form, the CDR3 reads TGTGCCAGCAGCTTCCGGACTAGCGGGAGTAGGGCAGATACGCAGTATTTT. The chain carries TRBV7-2 and TRBJ2-3; 13 bases are shared with TRBD2. The CDR3 has 17 amino acids. Trimming took 3 bases from V and 4 from J; bases not matched to a gene: 7. Germline V gene data show CDR1 as SGHTA and CDR2 as FQGNSA.

This chain connects TRBV19 to TRBJ2-1, with 8 bases aligning to TRBD2. Germline values: CDR1 LNHDA, CDR2 SQIVND (reference sequence). The CDR3 spans 17 residues. V lost 4 bases to trimming and J lost 6 bases; unmatched junction nucleotides: 14. The CDR3 region is CASSKGLRGLGGNEQFF. In DNA, the CDR3 is TGTGCCAGTAGTAAAGGGTTGAGGGGACTAGGGGGCAATGAGCAGTTCTTC.

V gene TRBV5-4 combines with J gene TRBJ2-3; D is ambiguous. The V gene lost 7 bases and the J gene lost 2 bases, with 5 bases spanning the gap. The CDR3 contains 11 residues. Germline V gene data show CDR1 as SGHNT and CDR2 as YYREEE (reference sequence). The CDR3 bases are TGTGCCAGCGGAACCACAGATACGCAGTATTTT. Translated: CASGTTDTQYF.

The CDR3 sequence is CSVVWDRGGQREKLFF. In DNA, the CDR3 is TGCAGCGTTGTTTGGGACAGGGGAGGACAGAGGGAAAAACTGTTTTTT. The rearrangement links TRBV29-1 to TRBJ1-4, with TRBD1 matching over 10 bases. Germline V CDR1 and CDR2: SQVTM, ANQGSEA. The CDR3 spans 16 residues. J lost 8 bases, V lost 4 bases, and 13 bases had no gene match. The variable domain in full, completed from reference TRBV29-1 and TRBJ1-4, reads SAVISQKPSRDICQRGTSLTIQCQVDSQVTMMFWYRQQPGQSLTLIATANQGSEATYESGFVIDKFPISRPNLTFSTLTVSNMSPEDSSIYLCSVVWDRGGQREKLFFGSGTQLSVL.

A remark on this clone: The junction differs from germline at one of its ends, possibly a read error. The rearrangement uses TRBV5-7 and TRBJ2-7; D unresolved. TRBV5-7 qualifies as an ORF whose function is uncertain. This CDR3 has 14 amino acids. The CDR3 DNA follows: TGTACCAGCAGCTTCAGAAACAGCCCCTACGAGCAGTACTTC. Its translation is CTSSFRNSPYEQYF.

V usage is TRBV28 and J usage is TRBJ2-1; either TRBD1 or TRBD2 may fit D (7 bases each). The V and J ends lost 5 bases and 5 bases respectively, with 22 bases between them. The CDR3 is 17 residues long. Germline lookup yields CDR1 MDHEN and CDR2 SYDVKM. The DNA of the CDR3 is TGTGCCAGCAGTCGCTGGGAGGGACTCGGGACAGACAATGAGCAGTTCTTC. It yields the protein CASSRWEGLGTDNEQFF.

The rearrangement joins TRBV4-3 to TRBJ1-5; 7 positions agree with TRBD1. V lost 8 bases and J lost 6; bases outside the gene matches: 13. CDR3 length: 15 residues. Germline CDR1 is LGHNA and CDR2 is YSLEER. The CDR3 protein is CASSFTVQGLQPQHF. Here the CDR3 DNA reads TGCGCCAGCTCTTTTACTGTACAGGGGCTTCAGCCCCAGCATTTT.

The chain recombines TRBV19 with TRBJ2-7, with 10 bases lining up with TRBD1. V was pared by 6 bases and J by 2 bases, with 7 bases of the junction left unmatched. CDR3 length: 15 amino acids. Germline lookup yields CDR1 LNHDA and CDR2 SQIVND (reference sequence). The CDR3 protein is CASSPGQGTTYEQYF. CDR3 sequence (DNA): TGTGCCAGTAGCCCGGGACAGGGGACGACCTACGAGCAGTACTTC.

The sample holds one count of this clone. This chain links TRBV6-6 with TRBJ1-1; D is undetermined. The CDR3 is 13 amino acids. Trimming shortened V by 6 bases and J by 0 bases, and 8 bases separated the two germline ends. CDR1 is MNHNY, CDR2 SVGAGI, per germline (reference sequence). The CDR3 loop is CASRVGMNTEAFF. In DNA, the CDR3 is TGTGCCAGCAGGGTGGGTATGAACACTGAAGCTTTCTTT.

V and J are TRBV5-1 and TRBJ2-1, with 8 bases identical to TRBD2. Unmatched junction bases numbered 1, after V lost 2 bases and J lost 0 bases. This CDR3 region has 15 residues. The germline CDR1 and CDR2 sequences are SGHRS and YFSETQ. DNA for the CDR3: TGCGCCAGCAGCTTAGCGGGGGACTCCTACAATGAGCAGTTCTTC. Amino acid sequence: CASSLAGDSYNEQFF.

V and J are TRBV2 and TRBJ1-2; TRBD1 aligns across 8 bases. The germline CDR1 and CDR2 sequences are SNHLY and FYNNEI. CDR3 length: 15 residues. With 6 bases clipped from V and 4 bases from J, the junction kept 10 bases outside the gene matches. The DNA of the CDR3 is TGTGCCAGCAGAACTACCAGGGGGCGGGTCTATGGCTACACCTTC. Translating it yields CASRTTRGRVYGYTF. The whole variable domain, remainder taken from reference TRBV2 and TRBJ1-2, is EPEVTQTPSHQVTQMGQEVILRCVPISNHLYFYWYRQILGQKVEFLVSFYNNEISEKSEIFDDQFSVERPDGSNFTLKIRSTKLEDSAMYFCASRTTRGRVYGYTFGSGTRLTVV.

The chain has TRBV19 and TRBJ2-7; 9 bases are shared with TRBD1. Looked up from germline, CDR1 is LNHDA and CDR2 is SQIVND (reference sequence). This CDR3 has 14 amino acids. The trim removed 2 bases at V and 3 bases at J, leaving 2 bases unmatched. CDR3: CASSILDRGYEQYF. In DNA, the CDR3 is TGTGCCAGTAGTATATTGGACAGGGGCTACGAGCAGTACTTC.

The gene calls are TRBV18 and TRBJ2-1; D remains ambiguous. Trimming removed 3 bases at V and 6 bases at J, with 12 bases between. The CDR3 has 14 residues. Germline V CDR1 and CDR2: KGHSH, LQKENI. Here the CDR3 DNA reads TGTGCCAGCTCACCGCCGGTAGGAACCAATGAGCAGTTCTTC. It encodes CASSPPVGTNEQFF.

CDR3 loop: CASSQDRAGDYGYTF. CDR3 DNA sequence: TGCGCCAGCAGCCAAGATCGGGCGGGGGACTATGGCTACACCTTC. The rearrangement joins TRBV4-3 to TRBJ1-2, with D perhaps TRBD1 (5 bases). The CDR3 sequence is 15 residues long. Looked up from germline, CDR1 is LGHNA and CDR2 is YSLEER. V was trimmed by 0 bases and J by 3 bases, leaving 11 bases between them.

The table lists this clone with a few counts. The genes are TRBV30 and TRBJ1-1, with D perhaps TRBD1 (5 bases). The V end lost 2 bases, the J end lost 8 bases, and 9 bases lay between the germline ends. Germline V gene lookup returns CDR1 GTSNPN and CDR2 SVGIG (reference sequence). The CDR3 is 11 residues long. CDR3 in DNA: TGTGCCTGGAGTTTGAACAGGGAAGCTTTCTTT. The encoded protein is CAWSLNREAFF.

The V gene is TRBV15, the J gene TRBJ2-2; 9 bases line up with TRBD2. V trimming: 0 bases; J trimming: 5 bases; junction bases outside the gene matches: 1. The CDR3 is 15 residues long. CDR1 is LNHNV, CDR2 YYDKDF, per germline (reference sequence). The DNA of the CDR3 is TGTGCCACCAGCAGAGATCTAGCGGGGACCGGGGAGCTGTTTTTT. It codes for CATSRDLAGTGELFF. Based on the CDR3 plus reference TRBV15 and TRBJ2-2, the full variable domain is DAMVIQNPRYQVTQFGKPVTLSCSQTLNHNVMYWYQQKSSQAPKLLFHYYDKDFNNEADTPDNFQSRRPNTSFCFLDIRSPGLGDTAMYLCATSRDLAGTGELFFGEGSRLTVL.

The J gene is TRBJ1-2, the V gene TRBV7-2, with no clear D. The CDR3 sequence is 14 residues long. Germline values: CDR1 SGHTA, CDR2 FQGNSA. V lost 5 bases and J lost 1, with 11 bases in between. CDR3 sequence reads: CASSQDGFNYGYTF. The CDR3 nucleotides are TGTGCCAGCAGCCAGGACGGCTTTAACTATGGCTACACCTTC.

This sequence joins TRBV11-3 and TRBJ2-3, with D unclear. The CDR3 runs to 15 residues. The germline CDR1 and CDR2 sequences are SGHNT and YENEEA. Trimming took 4 bases from V and 3 from J, leaving 14 bases between them. The CDR3 region is CASSSPGLGTDTQYF. The CDR3 DNA reads TGTGCCAGCAGCTCCCCTGGCCTGGGGACAGATACGCAGTATTTT. The whole variable domain, remainder taken from reference TRBV11-3 and TRBJ2-3, is EAGVVQSPRYKIIEKKQPVAFWCNPISGHNTLYWYLQNLGQGPELLIRYENEEAVDDSQLPKDRFSAERLKGVDSTLKIQPAELGDSAVYLCASSSPGLGTDTQYFGPGTRLTVL.

The chain links TRBV11-3 to TRBJ1-5, with unresolved D. Germline V lookup: CDR1 SGHNT, CDR2 YENEEA. This CDR3 has 14 amino acids. Trimming left V 5 bases short and J 2 bases short, with 10 bases between. The CDR3 reads CASSRQEGNQPQHF. The CDR3 coding sequence is TGTGCCAGCAGCCGGCAGGAGGGCAATCAGCCCCAGCATTTT.

The J gene is TRBJ2-1, the V gene TRBV21-1; the table names TRBD2, a call not compared with the DNA. TRBV21-1 is tagged as a pseudogene. The CDR3 sequence is 20 residues long. In DNA, the CDR3 is TGTGCCAGCAGCGCCCGAGTTCTAGCGGGAGGCCCCCCGAGGTACAATGAGCAGTTCTTC. Translated, it gives CASSARVLAGGPPRYNEQFF.